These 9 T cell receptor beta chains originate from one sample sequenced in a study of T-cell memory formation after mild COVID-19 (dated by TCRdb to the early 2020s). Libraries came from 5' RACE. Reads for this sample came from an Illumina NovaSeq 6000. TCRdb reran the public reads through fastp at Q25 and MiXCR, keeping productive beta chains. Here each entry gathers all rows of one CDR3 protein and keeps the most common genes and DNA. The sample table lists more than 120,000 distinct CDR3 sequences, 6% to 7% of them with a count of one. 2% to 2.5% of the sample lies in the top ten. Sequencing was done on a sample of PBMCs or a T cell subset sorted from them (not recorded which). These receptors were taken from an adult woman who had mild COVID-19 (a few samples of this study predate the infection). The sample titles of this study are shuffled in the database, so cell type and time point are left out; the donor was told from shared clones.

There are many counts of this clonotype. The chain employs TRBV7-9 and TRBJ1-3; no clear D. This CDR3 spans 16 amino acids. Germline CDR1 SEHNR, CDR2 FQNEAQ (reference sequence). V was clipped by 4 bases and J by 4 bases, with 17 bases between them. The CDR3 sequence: CASSSLRVTDGNTIYF. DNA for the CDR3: TGTGCCAGCAGCTCCCTGAGGGTAACCGACGGAAACACCATATATTTT.

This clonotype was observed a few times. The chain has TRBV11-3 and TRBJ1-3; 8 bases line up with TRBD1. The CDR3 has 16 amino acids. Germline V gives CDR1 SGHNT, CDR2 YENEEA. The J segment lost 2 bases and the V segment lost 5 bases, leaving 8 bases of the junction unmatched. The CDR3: CASSNFGQGAGNTIYF. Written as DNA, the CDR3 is TGTGCCAGCAGCAATTTCGGACAGGGAGCTGGAAACACCATATATTTT.

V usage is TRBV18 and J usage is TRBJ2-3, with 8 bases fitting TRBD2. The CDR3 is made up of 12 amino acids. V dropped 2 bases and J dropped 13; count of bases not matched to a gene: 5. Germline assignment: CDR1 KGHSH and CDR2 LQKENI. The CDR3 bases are TGTGCCAGCTCACCATTGACTAGCGAGGAGTATTTT. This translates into CASSPLTSEEYF.

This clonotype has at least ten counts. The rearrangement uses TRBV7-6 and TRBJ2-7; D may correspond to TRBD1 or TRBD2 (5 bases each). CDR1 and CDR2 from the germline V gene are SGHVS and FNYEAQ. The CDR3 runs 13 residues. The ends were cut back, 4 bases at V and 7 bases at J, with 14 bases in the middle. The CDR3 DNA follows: TGTGCCAGCAGCTCGGGGCCTGGGATAGAGCAGTACTTC. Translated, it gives CASSSGPGIEQYF.

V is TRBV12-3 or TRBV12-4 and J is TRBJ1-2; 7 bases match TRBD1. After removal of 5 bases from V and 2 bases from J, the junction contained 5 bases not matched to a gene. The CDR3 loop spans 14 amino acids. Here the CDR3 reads CASSRTGANYGYTF. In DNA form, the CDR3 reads TGTGCCAGCAGTAGAACAGGGGCAAACTATGGCTACACCTTC.

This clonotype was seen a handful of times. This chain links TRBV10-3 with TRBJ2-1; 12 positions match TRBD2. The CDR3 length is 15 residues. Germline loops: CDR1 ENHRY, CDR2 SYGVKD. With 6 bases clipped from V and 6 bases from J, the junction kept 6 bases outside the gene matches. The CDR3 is CAISTGLAGSNEQFF. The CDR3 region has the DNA TGTGCCATCAGCACCGGACTAGCGGGAAGCAATGAGCAGTTCTTC.

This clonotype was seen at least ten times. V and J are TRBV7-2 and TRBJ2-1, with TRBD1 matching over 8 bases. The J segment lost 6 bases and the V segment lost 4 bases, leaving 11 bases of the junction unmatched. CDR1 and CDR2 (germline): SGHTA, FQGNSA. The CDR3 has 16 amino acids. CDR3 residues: CASSSVGQAVANEQFF. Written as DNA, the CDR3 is TGTGCCAGCAGCTCCGTGGGACAGGCGGTGGCCAATGAGCAGTTCTTC.

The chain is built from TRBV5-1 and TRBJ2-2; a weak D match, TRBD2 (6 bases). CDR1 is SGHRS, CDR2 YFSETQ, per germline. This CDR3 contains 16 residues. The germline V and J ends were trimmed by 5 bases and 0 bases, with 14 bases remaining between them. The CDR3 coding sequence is TGCGCCAGCAGATGGTTGGCGGGAACGAACACCGGGGAGCTGTTTTTT. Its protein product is CASRWLAGTNTGELFF.

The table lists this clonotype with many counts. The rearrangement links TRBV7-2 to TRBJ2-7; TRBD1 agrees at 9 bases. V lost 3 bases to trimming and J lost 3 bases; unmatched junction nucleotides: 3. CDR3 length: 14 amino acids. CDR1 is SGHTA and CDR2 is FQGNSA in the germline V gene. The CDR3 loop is CASSFGQGNYEQYF. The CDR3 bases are TGTGCCAGCAGCTTTGGACAGGGGAACTACGAGCAGTACTTC.